This T cell receptor (beta chain) was obtained from a study of blood T cell repertoires in COVID-19. On the study more broadly: The United States, Italy and Spain were the sources of the acute and convalescent COVID-19 samples.

Assay used: immunoSEQ multiplex PCR; TCRdb lists only in-frame clones, some missing. The sample has 65,000 to 95,000 clones; around 89% are singletons. Trimming pared 6 bases from V and 7 bases from J, leaving 10 bases between. CDR3 size: 12 residues. The clonotype originates from a man in his 70s with active or convalescent COVID-19. Sequenced: peripheral blood. This chain uses TRBV12-3 or TRBV12-4 with TRBJ1-5, with unresolved D. This chain's CDR3 is CASSFPPQPQHF. In nucleotides, the CDR3 is TGTGCCAGCAGCTTCCCCCCCCAGCCCCAGCATTTT.